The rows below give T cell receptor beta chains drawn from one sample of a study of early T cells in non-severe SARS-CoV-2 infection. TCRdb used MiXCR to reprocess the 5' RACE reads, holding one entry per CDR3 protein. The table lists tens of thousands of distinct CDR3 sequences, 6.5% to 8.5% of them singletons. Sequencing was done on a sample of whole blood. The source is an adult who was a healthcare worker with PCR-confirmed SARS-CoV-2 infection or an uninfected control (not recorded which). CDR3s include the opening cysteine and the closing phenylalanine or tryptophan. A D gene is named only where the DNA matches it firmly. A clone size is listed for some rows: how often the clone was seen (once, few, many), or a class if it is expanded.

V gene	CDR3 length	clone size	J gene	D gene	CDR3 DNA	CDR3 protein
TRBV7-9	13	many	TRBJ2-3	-	TGTGCCAGCAGCTTCGGGGGCCCCGATACGCAGTATTTT	CASSFGGPDTQYF
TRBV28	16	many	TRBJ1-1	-	TGTGCCAGCAGTTTTGGCAGTACTTCATGGTTGCCTGAAGCTTTCTTT	CASSFGSTSWLPEAFF
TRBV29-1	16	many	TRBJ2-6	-	TGCAGCGTTGCGCGGGACGTTGACTCTGGGGCCAACGTCCTGACTTTC	CSVARDVDSGANVLTF
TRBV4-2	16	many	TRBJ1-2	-	TGTGCCAGCAGCCAAGATGGGAGCAGGGCTCCCTATGGCTACACCTTC	CASSQDGSRAPYGYTF
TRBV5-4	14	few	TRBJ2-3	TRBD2	TGTGCCAGCAGCTTGAAGGCGGGAGCAGATACGCAGTATTTT	CASSLKAGADTQYF
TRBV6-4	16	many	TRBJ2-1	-	TGTGCCAGCAGTGACTCCCTGGTTAGCTCCTACAATGAGCAGTTCTTC	CASSDSLVSSYNEQFF
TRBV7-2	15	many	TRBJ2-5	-	TGTGCCAGCAGCCAAGCACTAGCCGCCCAAGAGACCCAGTACTTC	CASSQALAAQETQYF
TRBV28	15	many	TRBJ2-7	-	TGTGCCAGCAGTTCAAACCGGGACACCGTATACGAGCAGTACTTC	CASSSNRDTVYEQYF
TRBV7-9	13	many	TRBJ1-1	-	TGTGCCAGCAGCCGTGGGGACTGGACTGAAGCTTTCTTT	CASSRGDWTEAFF
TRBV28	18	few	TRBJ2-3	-	TGTGCCAGCAGTTTATCGTCGGGACTGGGATCAAGCACAGATACGCAGTATTTT	CASSLSSGLGSSTDTQYF
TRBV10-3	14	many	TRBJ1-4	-	TGTGCCATCAGATCCGGTAGCCCTAATGAAAAACTGTTTTTT	CAIRSGSPNEKLFF
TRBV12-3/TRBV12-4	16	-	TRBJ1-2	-	TGTGCCAGCAGTTTAAACCCGACGGGAAGGGCGGATGGCTACACCTTC	CASSLNPTGRADGYTF
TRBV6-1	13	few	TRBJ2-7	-	TGTGCCATCTCCGGGACTCTTTCCTACGAGCAGTACTTC	CAISGTLSYEQYF
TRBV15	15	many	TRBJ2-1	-	TGTGCCACCAGCAGAGATAGTTGGGGGTACAATGAGCAGTTCTTC	CATSRDSWGYNEQFF